These 21 T cell receptor beta chains came from one sample sequenced in a study of cytomegalovirus exposure and HLA in healthy donors. Method: immunoSEQ multiplex PCR; TCRdb's copy keeps in-frame clones and lacks some. Here the sample spans some 140,000 clones, around 84% being singletons. The source material was PBMCs. The receptors stem from a human donor in good health.

The rearrangement joins TRBV5-1 to TRBJ2-5, with 9 positions matching TRBD2. The CDR3 is 16 residues long. Germline V lookup: CDR1 SGHRS, CDR2 YFSETQ. V dropped 3 bases and J dropped 2; count of bases not matched to a gene: 8. CDR3 sequence reads: CASSSGSGGRQETQYF. Here the CDR3 DNA reads TGCGCCAGCAGCTCCGGAAGCGGGGGGAGACAAGAGACCCAGTACTTC.

The chain couples TRBV5-1 to TRBJ2-1; 9 bases are shared with TRBD1. The V segment lost 1 base and the J segment 4 bases; nucleotides outside the gene matches: 3. The CDR3 length is 15 residues. Germline lookup yields CDR1 SGHRS and CDR2 YFSETQ. CDR3 residues: CASSLTGGLYNEQFF. CDR3 nucleotides: TGCGCCAGCAGCTTGACAGGGGGCTTGTACAATGAGCAGTTCTTC.

The chain is built from TRBV30 and TRBJ2-3, with D possibly being TRBD2 (5 bases). CDR1 and CDR2 (germline): GTSNPN, SVGIG (reference sequence). The CDR3 has 14 amino acids. V lost 2 bases, J lost 0 bases, and 9 bases lay in between. This CDR3 reads CAWSPPGSTDTQYF. CDR3 bases: TGTGCCTGGAGTCCCCCGGGGAGCACAGATACGCAGTATTTT.

V is TRBV5-4 and J is TRBJ2-2; D remains unclear. Per germline, CDR1 SGHNT and CDR2 YYREEE (reference sequence). The CDR3 is 12 amino acids. The V gene lost 4 bases and the J gene lost 3 bases, with 4 bases spanning the gap. CDR3 nucleotides: TGTGCCAGCAGCCCCTACACCGGGGAGCTGTTTTTT. Translated, it gives CASSPYTGELFF.

This clone was seen a few times. The chain is built from TRBV15 and TRBJ2-7; TRBD2 might be the D (5 bases). V gave up 3 bases and J gave up 5 bases, with 11 bases separating them. This CDR3 has 13 residues. Germline values: CDR1 LNHNV, CDR2 YYDKDF (reference sequence). In DNA, the CDR3 is TGTGCCACCAGCAGGGCAGCGGCCCACGAGCAGTACTTC. It is translated as CATSRAAAHEQYF.

This chain connects TRBV16 to TRBJ1-1; TRBD1 matches 10 bases. CDR1 and CDR2 from the germline V gene are KGHSY and FQNENV. V gave up 0 bases and J gave up 4 bases; unmatched junction bases: 11. The CDR3 loop spans 18 amino acids. CDR3 nucleotide sequence: TGTGCCAGCAGCCAATCGTGGATTAGGACAGGGGGATTCACTGAAGCTTTCTTT. This codes for CASSQSWIRTGGFTEAFF.

The rearrangement joins TRBV2 to TRBJ1-3; 7 bases are a match to TRBD1. The CDR3 consists of 15 residues. Unmatched junction bases numbered 7, after V lost 8 bases and J lost 0 bases. Germline V lookup: CDR1 SNHLY, CDR2 FYNNEI. The CDR3 region has the DNA TGTGCCAGCGGCAGGGGGGACAGCTCTGGAAACACCATATATTTT. It is translated as CASGRGDSSGNTIYF. Supplemented by reference TRBV2 and TRBJ1-3, the full variable domain reads EPEVTQTPSHQVTQMGQEVILRCVPISNHLYFYWYRQILGQKVEFLVSFYNNEISEKSEIFDDQFSVERPDGSNFTLKIRSTKLEDSAMYFCASGRGDSSGNTIYFGEGSWLTVV.

The chain links TRBV30 to TRBJ2-1; the match to TRBD2 covers 7 bases. The V segment lost 2 bases and the J segment 13 bases; nucleotides outside the gene matches: 8. The germline V gene has CDR1 GTSNPN and CDR2 SVGIG (reference sequence). This CDR3 spans 12 amino acids. DNA for the CDR3: TGTGCCTGGAGTCTCGGGAGGCCGGATCAGTTCTTC. This codes for CAWSLGRPDQFF.

Only one count was recorded for this clone. This CDR3 reads CASSSIPNDGASTDTQYF. Written as DNA, the CDR3 is TGTGCCAGCAGCTCAATTCCGAATGATGGGGCCAGCACAGATACGCAGTATTTT. The rearrangement links TRBV9 to TRBJ2-3, with D possibly TRBD1 on 5 matching bases. CDR3 length: 18 residues. Germline V gene data show CDR1 as SGDLS and CDR2 as YYNGEE. The V end lost 4 bases, the J end lost 0 bases, and 21 bases lay between the germline ends.

V is TRBV18 and J is TRBJ2-5, with 9 positions matching TRBD1. The length of the CDR3 is 15 residues. Germline V CDR1 and CDR2: KGHSH, LQKENI. V lost 3 bases to trimming and J lost 1 base; unmatched junction nucleotides: 3. CDR3 DNA: TGTGCCAGCTCACCGGGGACAGGGCTCCAAGAGACCCAGTACTTC. It codes for CASSPGTGLQETQYF.

This clone was seen only a few times. The gene calls are TRBV13 and TRBJ1-3; D is perhaps TRBD1 (6 bases). The ends were cut back, 4 bases at V and 0 bases at J, with 10 bases in the middle. There are 15 residues in the CDR3. Germline CDR1 is PRHDT and CDR2 is FYEKMQ (reference sequence). CDR3 protein: CASSSQGLSGNTIYF. In DNA form, the CDR3 reads TGTGCCAGCAGCTCCCAGGGGCTCTCTGGAAACACCATATATTTT.

The chain couples TRBV2 to TRBJ2-7; the match to TRBD2 covers 9 bases. Germline V lookup: CDR1 SNHLY, CDR2 FYNNEI. Trimming cost V 6 bases and J 2 bases; bases outside gene matches: 5. This CDR3 is 14 amino acids long. CDR3 loop: CASRTGLAAYEQYF. For the CDR3, the DNA is TGTGCCAGCAGGACGGGACTAGCAGCCTACGAGCAGTACTTC.

This clone occurred once. The chain employs TRBV9 and TRBJ2-3; tentatively, D is TRBD2 (5 bases). Trimming took off 3 bases at V and 3 bases at J, with 8 bases between the two ends. The germline V gene encodes CDR1 SGDLS and CDR2 YYNGEE. The CDR3 totals 13 residues. As DNA, the CDR3 is TGTGCCAGCAGCGCCCGGGGAACAGATACGCAGTATTTT. Protein: CASSARGTDTQYF.

This chain uses TRBV7-3 with TRBJ2-2; 9 bases map to TRBD1. The V gene's germline CDR1 is SGHTA and CDR2 FQGTGA. The CDR3 sequence is 16 residues long. The J segment lost 3 bases and the V segment lost 2 bases, leaving 4 bases of the junction unmatched. CDR3 nucleotides: TGTGCCAGCAGCTTAGACGGGACAGGGTACACCGGGGAGCTGTTTTTT. It yields the protein CASSLDGTGYTGELFF. The full variable domain, with the rest looked up from reference TRBV7-3 and TRBJ2-2, is GAGVSQTPSNKVTEKGKYVELRCDPISGHTALYWYRQSLGQGPEFLIYFQGTGAADDSGLPNDRFFAVRPEGSVSTLKIQRTERGDSAVYLCASSLDGTGYTGELFFGEGSRLTVL.

Details on this clone: The same CDR3 can be traced to other DNA sequences in this sample. V gene TRBV5-1 combines with J gene TRBJ2-5, with D possibly TRBD1 on 5 matching bases. Looked up from germline, CDR1 is SGHRS and CDR2 is YFSETQ. The length of the CDR3 is 14 residues. Trimming shortened V by 0 bases and J by 4 bases, and 10 bases separated the two germline ends. The CDR3 reads CASSLVAGLETQYF. For the CDR3, the DNA is TGCGCCAGCAGCTTGGTGGCAGGGCTAGAGACCCAGTACTTC.

The V call is TRBV30, the J call TRBJ2-3, with 7 positions matching TRBD2. With 2 bases clipped from V and 4 bases from J, the junction kept 15 bases outside the gene matches. In germline, CDR1 is GTSNPN, CDR2 SVGIG (reference sequence). The CDR3 is 17 residues long. This CDR3 reads CAWSLTGGLAGADTQYF. CDR3 in DNA: TGTGCCTGGAGTTTGACGGGAGGACTGGCGGGGGCAGATACGCAGTATTTT.

The count of this clone is one. In nucleotides, the CDR3 is TGCGCCAGCAGCCTAAACCAGGGGGCTGGCTATGGCTACACCTTC. Its protein product is CASSLNQGAGYGYTF. J is TRBJ1-2 and V is TRBV5-1; TRBD1 matches 8 bases. V was clipped by 4 bases and J by 4 bases; unmatched bases: 9. The CDR3 is 15 residues long. Germline values: CDR1 SGHRS, CDR2 YFSETQ.

This sequence joins TRBV6-5 and TRBJ2-5; 11 positions match TRBD2. The V segment lost 7 bases and the J segment 2 bases; nucleotides outside the gene matches: 6. The CDR3 loop spans 15 amino acids. In germline, CDR1 is MNHEY, CDR2 SVGAGI. CDR3 residues: CASIRLAGLQETQYF. As DNA, the CDR3 is TGTGCCAGCATCCGACTAGCGGGGTTACAAGAGACCCAGTACTTC.

The chain recombines TRBV20-1 with TRBJ1-5; D call uncertain. There are 11 residues in the CDR3. The germline gives CDR1 DFQATT, CDR2 SNEGSKA (reference sequence). V was pared by 6 bases and J by 7 bases, with 10 bases between. CDR3 protein: CSARGVQPQHF. CDR3 in DNA: TGCAGTGCCCGAGGAGTCCAGCCCCAGCATTTT.

The rearrangement uses TRBV7-9 and TRBJ1-4, with 8 bases matching TRBD1. Germline-derived CDR1 and CDR2 are SEHNR and FQNEAQ (reference sequence). This CDR3 spans 15 amino acids. V lost 2 bases, J lost 7 bases, and 6 bases stayed unmatched. As DNA, the CDR3 is TGTGCCAGCAGCTTAAAGGCAGGGGGCGGTGAAAAACTGTTTTTT. Its translation: CASSLKAGGGEKLFF.

The chain recombines TRBV5-6 with TRBJ2-1; 7 bases map to TRBD1. The CDR3 contains 16 residues. Germline CDR1 is SGHDT and CDR2 is YYEEEE. V dropped 4 bases and J dropped 3; count of bases not matched to a gene: 10. The CDR3 DNA reads TGTGCCAGCAGCCCACAGACAGGGTTGATCTACAATGAGCAGTTCTTC. This codes for CASSPQTGLIYNEQFF.